The present T cell receptor beta chain was sequenced within a study of T cell changes during pregnancy in multiple sclerosis. TCRdb's table, derived via immunoSEQ multiplex PCR, lists solely in-frame clones and lacks some. Found here are about 80,000 clones, roughly 94% of them singletons; the top ten hold more than 0.95%. The TCR originated in a female donor in good health, enrolled as a control in a pregnancy study. The sequenced sample was peripheral blood, obtained in the second trimester of pregnancy.

CDR3 coding DNA: TGCGCCAGCTTCGTGGACCCGGGACTAGCGGGAGGGAATGAGCAGTTCTTC. It encodes CASFVDPGLAGGNEQFF. This chain links TRBV5-1 with TRBJ2-1; 16 nucleotides line up with TRBD2. Germline trimming cut 7 bases from V and 7 bases from J; bases unmatched to any gene: 11. This CDR3 has 17 amino acids. The germline V gene encodes CDR1 SGHRS and CDR2 YFSETQ.